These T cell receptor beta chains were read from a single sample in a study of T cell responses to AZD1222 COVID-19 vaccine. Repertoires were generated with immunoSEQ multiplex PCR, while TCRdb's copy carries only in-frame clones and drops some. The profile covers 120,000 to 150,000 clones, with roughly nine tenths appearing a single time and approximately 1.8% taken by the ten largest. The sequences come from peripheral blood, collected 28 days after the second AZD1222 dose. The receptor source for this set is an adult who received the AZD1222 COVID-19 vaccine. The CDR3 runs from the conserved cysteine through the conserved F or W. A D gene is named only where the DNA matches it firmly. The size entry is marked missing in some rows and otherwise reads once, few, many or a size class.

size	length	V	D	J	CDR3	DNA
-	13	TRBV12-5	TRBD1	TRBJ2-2	CASRGQYTGELFF	TGTGCTAGTAGGGGGCAGTACACCGGGGAGCTGTTTTTT
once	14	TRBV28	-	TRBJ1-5	CASSPDSSNQPQHF	TGTGCCAGCAGCCCTGACAGTAGCAATCAGCCCCAGCATTTT
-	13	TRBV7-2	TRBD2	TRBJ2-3	CASSLGGLGAQYF	TGTGCCAGCAGCCTCGGTGGACTAGGGGCGCAGTATTTT
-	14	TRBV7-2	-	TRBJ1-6	CASSLIGINSPLHF	TGTGCCAGCAGCTTAATAGGAATCAATTCACCCCTCCACTTT
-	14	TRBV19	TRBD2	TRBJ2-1	CASSGLAGYNEQFF	TGTGCCAGTAGTGGACTAGCGGGATACAATGAGCAGTTCTTC
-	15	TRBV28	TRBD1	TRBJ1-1	CASSLGDRGNTEAFF	TGTGCCAGCAGTTTGGGGGACAGGGGCAACACTGAAGCTTTCTTT
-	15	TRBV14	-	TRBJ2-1	CASSQLGGSYNEQFF	TGTGCCAGCAGCCAGTTAGGGGGCTCCTACAATGAGCAGTTCTTC
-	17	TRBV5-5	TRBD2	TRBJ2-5	CASSPGTSGGASKTQYF	TGTGCCAGCAGCCCCGGGACTAGCGGGGGGGCGAGTAAGACCCAGTACTTC
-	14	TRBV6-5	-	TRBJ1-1	CASSRDGGNMEAFF	TGTGCCAGCAGCCGGGACGGGGGGAACATGGAAGCTTTCTTT
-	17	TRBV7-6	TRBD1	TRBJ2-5	CASSSEDRGRMWETQYF	TGTGCCAGCAGCTCCGAGGACAGGGGGCGAATGTGGGAGACCCAGTACTTC
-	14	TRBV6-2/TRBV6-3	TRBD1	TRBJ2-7	CASSYVGQGYEQYF	TGTGCCAGCAGTTACGTGGGACAGGGCTACGAGCAGTACTTC
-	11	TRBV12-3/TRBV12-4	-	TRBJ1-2	CASSLGQGYTF	TGTGCCAGCAGTTTGGGGCAGGGCTACACCTTC
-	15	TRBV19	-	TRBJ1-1	CASSIVDSRNTEAFF	TGTGCCAGTAGTATAGTGGACAGCCGGAACACTGAAGCTTTCTTT
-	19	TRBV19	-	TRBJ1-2	CASSRSGTYFTEANYGYTF	TGTGCCAGTAGTAGGTCCGGGACATATTTTACCGAAGCTAACTATGGCTACACCTTC
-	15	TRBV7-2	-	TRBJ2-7	CASSLASQASYEQYF	TGTGCCAGCAGCTTAGCTTCACAGGCCTCCTACGAGCAGTACTTC
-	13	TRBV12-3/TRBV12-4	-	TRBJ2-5	CASSPTWEETQYF	TGTGCCAGCAGTCCGACCTGGGAAGAGACCCAGTACTTC
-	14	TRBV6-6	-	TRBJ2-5	CASSYSLRQETQYF	TGTGCCAGCAGTTACTCGCTCCGTCAAGAGACCCAGTACTTC
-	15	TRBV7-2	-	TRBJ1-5	CASSSPGRINQPQHF	TGTGCCAGCAGCTCCCCGGGACGGATAAATCAGCCCCAGCATTTT
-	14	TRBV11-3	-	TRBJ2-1	CASSPKASGNEQFF	TGTGCCAGCAGCCCGAAAGCCAGTGGAAATGAGCAGTTCTTC
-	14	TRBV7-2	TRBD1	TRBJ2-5	CASSSTGGQETQYF	TGTGCCAGCAGCTCAACAGGGGGTCAAGAGACCCAGTACTTC
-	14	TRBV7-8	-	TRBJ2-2	CASSLSVDTGELFF	TGTGCCAGCAGCTTATCCGTCGACACCGGGGAGCTGTTTTTT
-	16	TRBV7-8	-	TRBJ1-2	CASSLYKGGPKNGYTF	TGTGCCAGCAGCTTATATAAGGGAGGACCAAAGAATGGCTACACCTTC
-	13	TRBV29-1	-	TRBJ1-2	CSVETTGSYGYTF	TGCAGCGTTGAAACGACAGGAAGCTATGGCTACACCTTC
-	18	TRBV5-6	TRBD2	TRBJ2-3	CASSRLFLAGGITDTQYF	TGTGCCAGCAGCCGACTCTTTCTAGCGGGAGGGATCACAGATACGCAGTATTTT
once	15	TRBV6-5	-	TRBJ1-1	CASSQSSGLHTEAFF	TGTGCCAGCAGCCAAAGCTCCGGGCTCCACACTGAAGCTTTCTTT
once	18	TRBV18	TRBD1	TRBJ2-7	CASSLMQDRDRVSHEQYF	TGTGCCAGCTCACTAATGCAGGATAGGGACAGGGTCTCCCACGAGCAGTACTTC
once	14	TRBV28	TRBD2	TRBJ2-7	CASSLLAGGYEQYF	TGTGCCAGCAGTTTACTAGCGGGAGGGTACGAGCAGTACTTC
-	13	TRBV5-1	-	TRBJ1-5	CASAEGSNQPQHF	TGCGCCAGTGCGGAGGGGAGCAATCAGCCCCAGCATTTT
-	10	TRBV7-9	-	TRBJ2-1	CASSPSGQFF	TGTGCCAGCAGCCCCTCGGGGCAGTTCTTC
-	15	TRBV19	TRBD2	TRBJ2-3	CASSIGGLAGDTQYF	TGTGCCAGTAGTATAGGGGGACTAGCGGGAGATACGCAGTATTTT
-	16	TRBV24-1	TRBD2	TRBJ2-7	CATSDPRTSGYPEQYF	TGTGCCACCAGTGATCCGCGGACTAGCGGCTACCCGGAGCAGTACTTC
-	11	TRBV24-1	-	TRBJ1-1	CATSDLSEAFF	TGTGCCACCAGTGATTTGTCTGAAGCTTTCTTT
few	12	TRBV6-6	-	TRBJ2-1	CASIKGHSEQFF	TGTGCCAGCATCAAGGGGCACAGCGAGCAGTTCTTC
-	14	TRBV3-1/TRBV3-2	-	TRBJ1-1	CASSQDIGGTEAFF	TGTGCCAGCAGCCAAGATATTGGGGGCACTGAAGCTTTCTTT
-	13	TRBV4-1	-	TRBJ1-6	CASSQRDGSPLHF	TGCGCCAGCAGCCAACGGGACGGGTCACCCCTCCACTTT
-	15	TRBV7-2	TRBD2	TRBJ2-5	CASSLGLAGSETQYF	TGTGCCAGCAGCTTAGGTCTAGCGGGGTCTGAGACCCAGTACTTC
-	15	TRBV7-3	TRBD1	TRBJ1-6	CASSLDRAWNSPLHF	TGTGCCAGCAGCTTAGACAGGGCCTGGAATTCACCCCTCCACTTT
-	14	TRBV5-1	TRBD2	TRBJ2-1	CASSPGGSYNEQFF	TGCGCCAGCTCCCCCGGGGGGTCCTACAATGAGCAGTTCTTC
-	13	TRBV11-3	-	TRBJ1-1	CASSVSLNTEAFF	TGTGCCAGCAGCGTAAGCCTGAACACTGAAGCTTTCTTT
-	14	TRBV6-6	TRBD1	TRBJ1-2	CASSHGQDNYGYTF	TGTGCCAGCAGCCACGGACAGGACAACTATGGCTACACCTTC
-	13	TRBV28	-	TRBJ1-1	CATDSGLNTEAFF	TGTGCCACCGACTCGGGGCTTAACACTGAAGCTTTCTTT
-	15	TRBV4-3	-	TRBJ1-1	CASSQVWGPDTEAFF	TGCGCCAGCAGCCAAGTTTGGGGGCCGGACACTGAAGCTTTCTTT
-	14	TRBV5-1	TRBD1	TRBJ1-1	CASSFGTVNTEAFF	TGCGCCAGCAGCTTCGGGACAGTGAACACTGAAGCTTTCTTT
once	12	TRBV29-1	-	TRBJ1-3	CSVGSGGNTIYF	TGCAGCGTTGGCTCAGGGGGAAACACCATATATTTT
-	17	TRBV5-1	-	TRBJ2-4	CASSLGHRDLAKNIQYF	TGCGCCAGCAGCTTGGGTCACAGGGACTTAGCCAAAAACATTCAGTACTTC
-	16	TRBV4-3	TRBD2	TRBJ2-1	CASSQRWLAGSSEQFF	TGCGCCAGCAGCCAAAGGTGGCTAGCGGGGTCTTCGGAGCAGTTCTTC
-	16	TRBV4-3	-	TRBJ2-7	CASSQDVVSRSYEQYF	TGCGCCAGCAGCCAAGACGTCGTGTCCAGGTCCTACGAGCAGTACTTC
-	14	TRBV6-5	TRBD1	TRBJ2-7	CASSYWTGGDEQYF	TGTGCCAGCAGTTACTGGACAGGGGGCGACGAGCAGTACTTC
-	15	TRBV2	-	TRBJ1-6	CASSENVPYNSPLHF	TGTGCCAGCAGTGAAAACGTCCCCTATAATTCACCCCTCCACTTT
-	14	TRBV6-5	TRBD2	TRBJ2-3	CASSRGLDTDTQYF	TGTGCCAGCAGCCGGGGACTAGACACAGATACGCAGTATTTT
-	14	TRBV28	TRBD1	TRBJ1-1	CASSPGQGRSEAFF	TGTGCCAGCAGCCCGGGACAGGGGAGGTCTGAAGCTTTCTTT
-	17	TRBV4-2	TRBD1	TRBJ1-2	CASSQEWTGPVGYGYTF	TGTGCCAGCAGCCAAGAGTGGACAGGGCCAGTAGGCTATGGCTACACCTTC
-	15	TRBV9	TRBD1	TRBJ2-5	CASSITGTGQETQYF	TGTGCCAGCAGCATAACCGGGACAGGTCAAGAGACCCAGTACTTC
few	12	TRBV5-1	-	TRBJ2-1	CASSLGRWEQFF	TGCGCCAGCAGCTTGGGGAGGTGGGAGCAGTTCTTC
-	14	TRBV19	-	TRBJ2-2	CASSMRQITGELFF	TGTGCCAGTAGTATGAGACAGATTACCGGGGAGCTGTTTTTT